This TCR beta chain was observed in a study of control samples from healthy donors and cancer patients (dated by TCRdb to the early 2020s). Comment on this clone: Its antigen is not yet known. No much larger clone exists at a distance of one base, and base qualities are not known.

Library generation was performed with the immunoSEQ multiplex PCR assay. In TCRdb, the immuneACCESS table is reduced to in-frame sequences with V and J assigned. These tables do not hold every clone; where another copy was compared, an unresolved V gene accounts for under half, and the others remain unexplained. The sample table lists more than 140,000 clones, 91% of them with a count of one. About 7.6% of the sample goes to the ten largest clones. Trimming at the junction amounts to 4 bases on V and 4 bases on J, and the germline ends lie 14 bases apart. From its cysteine to its phenylalanine, the CDR3 spans 14 amino acids. Of all the DNA, just the CDR3 is kept, 42 bases in frame from base 1. CDR1 and CDR2, looked up from the germline V gene, are SGHRS and YFSETQ.

This receptor was taken from a man between 18 and 29 years old in good health. The rearrangement joined TRBV5-1 to TRBJ1-1; the D gene is perhaps TRBD1, on 5 matching bases. Source material: blood. The sequenced DNA: TGCGCCAGCAGCCCGGGCGGGGGGAGCACTGAAGCTTTCTTT. Protein translation: CASSPGGGSTEAFF.